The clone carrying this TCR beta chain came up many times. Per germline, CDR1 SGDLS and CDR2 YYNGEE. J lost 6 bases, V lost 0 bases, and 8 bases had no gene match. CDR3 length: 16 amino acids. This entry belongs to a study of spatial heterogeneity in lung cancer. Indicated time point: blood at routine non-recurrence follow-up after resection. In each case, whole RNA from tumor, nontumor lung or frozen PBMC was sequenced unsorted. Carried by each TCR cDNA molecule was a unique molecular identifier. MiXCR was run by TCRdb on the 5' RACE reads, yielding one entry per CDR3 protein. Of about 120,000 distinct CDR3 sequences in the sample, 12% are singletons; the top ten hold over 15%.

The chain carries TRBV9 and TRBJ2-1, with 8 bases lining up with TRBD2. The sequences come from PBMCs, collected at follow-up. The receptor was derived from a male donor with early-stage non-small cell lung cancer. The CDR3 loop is CASSVDSGEPFNEQFF. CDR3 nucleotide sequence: TGTGCCAGCAGCGTAGATAGCGGGGAACCTTTCAATGAGCAGTTCTTC. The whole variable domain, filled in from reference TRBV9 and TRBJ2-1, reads DSGVTQTPKHLITATGQRVTLRCSPRSGDLSVYWYQQSLDQGLQFLIQYYNGEERAKGNILERFSAQQFPDLHSELNLSSLELGDSALYFCASSVDSGEPFNEQFFGPGTRLTVL.